These 6 T cell receptor beta chains came from one sample sequenced in a study of CXCR3-negative and CXCR3-positive naive CD8 T cells. Study results and caveats: Greater hydrophobicity was found in TRB CDR3s of CXCR3-positive naive cells than of CXCR3-negative naive cells.

The authors made the TRB cDNA libraries by 5' RACE using UMI labels. TCRdb reworked the 5' RACE reads into one entry per CDR3 protein, no DNA. The sample's table shows some 130,000 distinct CDR3 sequences. For these receptors, no antigen is known. The sample comprised naive CXCR3+ CD8+ T cells from blood. Described subset: CD45RO-CCR7+CD27+CD95- naive CD8+ T cells expressing CXCR3 (TNR3+). Source of these receptors: a human donor in good health. Some clones in this sample may be carry-over from other donors' samples.

The chain has TRBV9 and TRBJ2-1; TCRdb proposes TRBD1, but this gene call is untestable without DNA. The CDR3 length is 14 residues. CDR1 is SGDLS and CDR2 is YYNGEE in the germline V gene. The CDR3 spells CASSVVLGGHEQFF.

The chain joins TRBV13 to TRBJ2-7. This CDR3 contains 14 residues. CDR1 is PRHDT, CDR2 FYEKMQ, per germline (reference sequence). The CDR3 sequence is CASSFSAVTYEQYF.

The chain has TRBV5-1 and TRBJ2-7. This CDR3 is 11 amino acids long. Germline V gives CDR1 SGHRS, CDR2 YFSETQ. CDR3 region: CASSSTYEQYF. Combining the CDR3 with reference TRBV5-1 and TRBJ2-7 gives the whole variable domain KAGVTQTPRYLIKTRGQQVTLSCSPISGHRSVSWYQQTPGQGLQFLFEYFSETQRNKGNFPGRFSGRQFSNSRSEMNVSTLELGDSALYLCASSSTYEQYFGPGTRLTVT.

The chain employs TRBV7-2 and TRBJ2-2; there is no DNA to check the TCRdb D call of TRBD1. Germline CDR1 is SGHTA and CDR2 is FQGNSA. CDR3 length: 12 residues. Here the CDR3 reads CASSFRAGELFF.

The chain combines TRBV30 with TRBJ1-1. This CDR3 comprises 16 residues. CDR1 GTSNPN and CDR2 SVGIG come from the germline V gene (reference sequence). The CDR3 spells CAWSVSGYIKGTEAFF.

V and J are TRBV12-3 or TRBV12-4 and TRBJ1-2; TCRdb selects TRBD1, and the lack of DNA leaves this call unchecked. The CDR3 runs 16 residues. The CDR3 here is CASSAKGDGWGYGYTF.